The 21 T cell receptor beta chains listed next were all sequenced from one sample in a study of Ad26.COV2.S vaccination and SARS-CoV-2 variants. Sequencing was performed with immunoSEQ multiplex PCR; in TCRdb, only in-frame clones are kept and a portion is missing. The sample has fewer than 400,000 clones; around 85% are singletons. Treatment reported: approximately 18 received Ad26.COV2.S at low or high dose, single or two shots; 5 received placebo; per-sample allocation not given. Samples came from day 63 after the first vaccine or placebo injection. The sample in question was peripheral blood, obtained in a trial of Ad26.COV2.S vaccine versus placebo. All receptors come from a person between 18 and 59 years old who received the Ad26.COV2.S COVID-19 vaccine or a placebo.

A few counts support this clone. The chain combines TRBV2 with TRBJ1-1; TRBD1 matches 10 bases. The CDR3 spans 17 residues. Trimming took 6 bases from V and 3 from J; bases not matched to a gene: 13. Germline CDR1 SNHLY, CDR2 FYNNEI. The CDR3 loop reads CASSAGTGVIADTEAFF. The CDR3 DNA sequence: TGTGCCAGCAGCGCCGGGACAGGGGTCATCGCTGACACTGAAGCTTTCTTT.

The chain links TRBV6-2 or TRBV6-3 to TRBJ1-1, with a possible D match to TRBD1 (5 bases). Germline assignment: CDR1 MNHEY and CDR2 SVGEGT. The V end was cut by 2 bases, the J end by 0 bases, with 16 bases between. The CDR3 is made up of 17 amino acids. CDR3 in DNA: TGTGCCAGCAGTTACGAGGGACGGTGGGGAGTGAACACTGAAGCTTTCTTT. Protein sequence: CASSYEGRWGVNTEAFF.

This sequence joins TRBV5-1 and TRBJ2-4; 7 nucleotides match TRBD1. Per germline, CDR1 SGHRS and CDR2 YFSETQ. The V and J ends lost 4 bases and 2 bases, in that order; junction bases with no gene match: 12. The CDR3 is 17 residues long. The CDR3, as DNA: TGCGCCAGCAGCGTTGGGGACAGAGGATATACCAAAAACATTCAGTACTTC. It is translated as CASSVGDRGYTKNIQYF.

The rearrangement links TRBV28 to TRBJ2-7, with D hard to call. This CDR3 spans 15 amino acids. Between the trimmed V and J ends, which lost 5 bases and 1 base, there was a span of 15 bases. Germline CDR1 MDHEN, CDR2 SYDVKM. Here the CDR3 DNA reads TGTGCCAGCAGTCCCCCTTGGCGGCCTTCCTACGAGCAGTACTTC. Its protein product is CASSPPWRPSYEQYF.

CDR3 residues: CASSQDMGLDEQYF. The CDR3 region has the DNA TGTGCCAGCAGCCAGGACATGGGACTAGACGAGCAGTACTTC. The genes are TRBV3-1 (or the pseudogene TRBV3-2) and TRBJ2-7; 8 nucleotides align to TRBD2. The V gene's germline CDR1 is LGHDT and CDR2 YNNKEL (reference sequence). Trimming removed 3 bases from V and 5 bases from J; junction bases left unmatched: 6. The CDR3 has 14 residues.

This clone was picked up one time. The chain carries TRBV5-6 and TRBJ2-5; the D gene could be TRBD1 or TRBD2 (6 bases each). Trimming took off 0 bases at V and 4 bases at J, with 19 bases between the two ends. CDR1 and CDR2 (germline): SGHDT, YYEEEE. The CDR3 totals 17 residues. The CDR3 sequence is CASSLVGFRGQGETQYF. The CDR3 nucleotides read TGTGCCAGCAGCTTGGTCGGGTTTCGGGGGCAAGGAGAGACCCAGTACTTC.

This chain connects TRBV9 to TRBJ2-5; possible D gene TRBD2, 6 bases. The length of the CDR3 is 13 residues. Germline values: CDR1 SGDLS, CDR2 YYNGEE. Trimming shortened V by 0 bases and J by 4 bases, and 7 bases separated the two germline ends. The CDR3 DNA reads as TGTGCCAGCAGCGTAGGGCGGGGAGAGACCCAGTACTTC. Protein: CASSVGRGETQYF. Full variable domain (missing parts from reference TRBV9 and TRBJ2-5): DSGVTQTPKHLITATGQRVTLRCSPRSGDLSVYWYQQSLDQGLQFLIQYYNGEERAKGNILERFSAQQFPDLHSELNLSSLELGDSALYFCASSVGRGETQYFGPGTRLLVL.

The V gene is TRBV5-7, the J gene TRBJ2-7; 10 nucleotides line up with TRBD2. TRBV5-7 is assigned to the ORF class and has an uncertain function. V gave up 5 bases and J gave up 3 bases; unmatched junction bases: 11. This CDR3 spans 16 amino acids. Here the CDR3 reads CASSPGSSGGHYEQYF. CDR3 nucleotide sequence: TGTGCCAGCAGTCCCGGGTCTAGCGGGGGCCACTACGAGCAGTACTTC.

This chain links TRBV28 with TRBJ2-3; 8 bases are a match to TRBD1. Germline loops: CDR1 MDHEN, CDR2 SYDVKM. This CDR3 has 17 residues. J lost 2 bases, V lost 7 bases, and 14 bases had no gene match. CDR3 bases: TGTGCCAGCACCTTGATCCGGACAGGGCGAAACACAGATACGCAGTATTTT. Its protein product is CASTLIRTGRNTDTQYF.

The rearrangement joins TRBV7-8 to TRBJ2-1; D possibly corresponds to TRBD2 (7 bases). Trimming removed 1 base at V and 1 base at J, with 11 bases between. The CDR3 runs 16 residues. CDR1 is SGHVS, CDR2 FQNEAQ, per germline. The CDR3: CASSLGGGASYNEQFF. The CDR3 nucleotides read TGTGCCAGCAGCTTAGGAGGGGGGGCATCCTACAATGAGCAGTTCTTC.

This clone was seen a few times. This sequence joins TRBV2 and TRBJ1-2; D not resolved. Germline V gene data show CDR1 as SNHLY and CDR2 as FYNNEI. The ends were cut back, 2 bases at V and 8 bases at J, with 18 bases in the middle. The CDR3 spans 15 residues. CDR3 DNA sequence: TGTGCCAGCAGTGAACCCCAGAGAGTAGCTCGGGGCTACACCTTC. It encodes CASSEPQRVARGYTF.

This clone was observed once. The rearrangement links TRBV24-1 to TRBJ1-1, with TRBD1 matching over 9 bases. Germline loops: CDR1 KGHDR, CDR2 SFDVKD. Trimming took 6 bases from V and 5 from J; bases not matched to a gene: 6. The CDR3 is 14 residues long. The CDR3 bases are TGTGCCACCAGTCCCGGACAGGGGAATACTGAAGCTTTCTTT. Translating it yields CATSPGQGNTEAFF.

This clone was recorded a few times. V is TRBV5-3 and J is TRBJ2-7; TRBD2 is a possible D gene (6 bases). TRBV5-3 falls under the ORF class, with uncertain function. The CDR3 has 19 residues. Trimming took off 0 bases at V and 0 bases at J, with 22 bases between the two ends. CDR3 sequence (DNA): TGTGCCAGAAGCTTGGCAATCGGCCAGGAGGGCCCCTGCTCCTACGAGCAGTACTTC. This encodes CARSLAIGQEGPCSYEQYF.

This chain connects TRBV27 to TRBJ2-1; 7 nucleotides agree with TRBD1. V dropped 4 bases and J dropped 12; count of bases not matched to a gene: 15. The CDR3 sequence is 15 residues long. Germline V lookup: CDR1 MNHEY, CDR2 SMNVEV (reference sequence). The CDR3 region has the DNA TGTGCCAGCAGTTGGACAGGCACTACAATGACTGGGCAGTTCTTC. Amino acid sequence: CASSWTGTTMTGQFF.

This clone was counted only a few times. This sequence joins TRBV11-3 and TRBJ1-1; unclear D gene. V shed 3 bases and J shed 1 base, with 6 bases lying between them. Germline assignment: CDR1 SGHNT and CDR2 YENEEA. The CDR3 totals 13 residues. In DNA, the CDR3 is TGTGCCAGCAGCTTGTTCACGAACACTGAAGCTTTCTTT. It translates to CASSLFTNTEAFF.

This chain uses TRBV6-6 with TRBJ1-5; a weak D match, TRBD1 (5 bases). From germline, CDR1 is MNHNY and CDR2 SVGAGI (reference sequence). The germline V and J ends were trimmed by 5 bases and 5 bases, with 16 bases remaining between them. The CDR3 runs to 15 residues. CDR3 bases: TGTGCCAGCAGTCCGGGACTTCAACGGGATCAGCCCCAGCATTTT. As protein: CASSPGLQRDQPQHF.

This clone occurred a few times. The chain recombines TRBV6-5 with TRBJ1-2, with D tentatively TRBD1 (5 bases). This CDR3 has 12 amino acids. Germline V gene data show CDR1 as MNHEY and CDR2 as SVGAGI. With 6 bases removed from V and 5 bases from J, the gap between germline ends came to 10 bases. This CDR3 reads CASSSDRYGYTF. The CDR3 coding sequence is TGTGCCAGCAGCTCCGACAGATATGGCTACACCTTC.

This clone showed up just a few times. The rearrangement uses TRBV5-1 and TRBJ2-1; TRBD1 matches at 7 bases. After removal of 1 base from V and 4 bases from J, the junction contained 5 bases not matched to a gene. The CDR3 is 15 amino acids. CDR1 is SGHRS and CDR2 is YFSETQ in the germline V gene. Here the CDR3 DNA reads TGCGCCAGCAGCTTGCAAGTGGGACAGTACAATGAGCAGTTCTTC. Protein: CASSLQVGQYNEQFF.

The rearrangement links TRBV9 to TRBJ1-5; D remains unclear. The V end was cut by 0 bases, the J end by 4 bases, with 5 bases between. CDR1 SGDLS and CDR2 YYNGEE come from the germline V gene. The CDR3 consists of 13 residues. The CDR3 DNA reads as TGTGCCAGCAGCGTAGCCGGGAATCAGCCCCAGCATTTT. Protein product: CASSVAGNQPQHF.

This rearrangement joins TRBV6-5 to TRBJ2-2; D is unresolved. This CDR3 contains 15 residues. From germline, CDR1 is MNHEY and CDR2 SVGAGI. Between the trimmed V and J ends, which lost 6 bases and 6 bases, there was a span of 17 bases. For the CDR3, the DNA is TGTGCCAGCAGCCGGCCGGCCAGTACATCCGGGGAGCTGTTTTTT. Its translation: CASSRPASTSGELFF.

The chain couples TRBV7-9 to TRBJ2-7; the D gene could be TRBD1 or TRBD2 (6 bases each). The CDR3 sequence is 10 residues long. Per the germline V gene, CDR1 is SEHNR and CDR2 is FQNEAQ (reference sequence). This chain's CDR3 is CAVGGYEQYF. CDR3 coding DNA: TGTGCTGTAGGGGGGTACGAGCAGTACTTC.